The entry below gives a single T cell receptor beta chain sequence along with its context. This entry is derived from a study of blood T cell repertoires in COVID-19. Background on the study: Collection of acute and convalescent COVID-19 samples took place in the United States, Italy and Spain. In each case, the material was cDNA or gDNA derived from T cells, B-cell-depleted T cells, or PBMCs.

V lost 4 bases and J 6 bases, leaving 21 bases between the germline ends. Germline CDR1 is LGHDT and CDR2 is YNNKEL (reference sequence). This CDR3 spans 17 amino acids. Source study methods: Amplification with reference gene primers provided the estimates of nucleated cell counts. Only in-frame clones appear in the TCRdb table, and some are missing; sequencing was by immunoSEQ multiplex PCR. The D gene and trimming were derived from the DNA, and the V and J assignments and clone size from that table. Of some 150,000 clones in the sample, 80% to 90% were seen once. V gene TRBV3-1 (or the pseudogene TRBV3-2) combines with J gene TRBJ1-4; D is possibly TRBD1 (6 bases). The sample consisted of peripheral blood. The receptor's source is a woman in her seventies with acute or convalescent COVID-19. The CDR3 is CASSPGQGPPLDEKLFF. CDR3 coding DNA: TGTGCCAGCAGCCCAGGGCAGGGGCCGCCTTTGGATGAAAAACTGTTTTTT.